This T cell receptor beta chain was identified in a study of beta chain features in type 1 diabetes. This CDR3 is 12 amino acids long. V shed 9 bases and J 5 bases; nucleotides not matched to a gene: 6. Germline CDR1 and CDR2: SNHLY and FYNNEI. In this sample, this clone turned up a few times. The study reverse transcribed the entire isolated RNA, so it sequenced expressed TCRB transcripts. The assay was immunoSEQ multiplex PCR, and TCRdb's table has in-frame clones only and misses some. The table lists hundreds of thousands of clones, roughly 9.6% of them singletons. The receptor comes from a woman aged 30 to 39 in good health. The chain combines TRBV2 with TRBJ2-5; 7 bases match TRBD1. Sequenced input: naive CD4+ T cells from blood. DNA of the CDR3: TGTGCCAGTGGACAGGTCGGCGAGACCCAGTACTTC. Translated, it gives CASGQVGETQYF. Full variable domain (rest looked up from reference TRBV2 and TRBJ2-5): EPEVTQTPSHQVTQMGQEVILRCVPISNHLYFYWYRQILGQKVEFLVSFYNNEISEKSEIFDDQFSVERPDGSNFTLKIRSTKLEDSAMYFCASGQVGETQYFGPGTRLLVL.